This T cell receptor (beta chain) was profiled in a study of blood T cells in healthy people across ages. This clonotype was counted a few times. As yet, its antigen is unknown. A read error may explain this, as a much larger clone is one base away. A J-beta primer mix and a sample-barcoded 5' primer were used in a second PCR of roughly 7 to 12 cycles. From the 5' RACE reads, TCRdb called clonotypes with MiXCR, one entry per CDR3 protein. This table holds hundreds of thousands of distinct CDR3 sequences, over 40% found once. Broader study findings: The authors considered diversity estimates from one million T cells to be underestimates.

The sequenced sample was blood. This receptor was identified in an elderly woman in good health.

The CDR3 bases are TGTGCCAGCAGTGACTCCGGACAGCAAGAGACCCAGTACTTC. Amino acids: CASSDSGQQETQYF. The chain joins TRBV6-1 to TRBJ2-5; D perhaps matches TRBD1 (6 bases). Germline V gene data show CDR1 as MNHNS and CDR2 as SASEGT. The CDR3 runs to 14 residues. V lost 3 bases to trimming and J lost 2 bases, with 10 bases between them.